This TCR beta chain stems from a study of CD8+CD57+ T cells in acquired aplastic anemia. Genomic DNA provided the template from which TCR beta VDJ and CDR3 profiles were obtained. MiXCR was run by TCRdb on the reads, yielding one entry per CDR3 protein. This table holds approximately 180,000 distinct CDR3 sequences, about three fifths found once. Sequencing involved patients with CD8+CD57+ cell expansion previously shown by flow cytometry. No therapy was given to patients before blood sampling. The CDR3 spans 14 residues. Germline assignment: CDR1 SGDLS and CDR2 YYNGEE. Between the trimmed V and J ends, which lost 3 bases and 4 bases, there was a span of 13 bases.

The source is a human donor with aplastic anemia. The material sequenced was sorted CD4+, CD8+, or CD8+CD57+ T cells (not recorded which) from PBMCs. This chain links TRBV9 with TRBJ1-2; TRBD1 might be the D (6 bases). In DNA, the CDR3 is TGTGCCAGCAGCGCTGGACAGTCCCTCTATGGCTACACCTTC. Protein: CASSAGQSLYGYTF. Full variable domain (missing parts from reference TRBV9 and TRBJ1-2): DSGVTQTPKHLITATGQRVTLRCSPRSGDLSVYWYQQSLDQGLQFLIQYYNGEERAKGNILERFSAQQFPDLHSELNLSSLELGDSALYFCASSAGQSLYGYTFGSGTRLTVV.